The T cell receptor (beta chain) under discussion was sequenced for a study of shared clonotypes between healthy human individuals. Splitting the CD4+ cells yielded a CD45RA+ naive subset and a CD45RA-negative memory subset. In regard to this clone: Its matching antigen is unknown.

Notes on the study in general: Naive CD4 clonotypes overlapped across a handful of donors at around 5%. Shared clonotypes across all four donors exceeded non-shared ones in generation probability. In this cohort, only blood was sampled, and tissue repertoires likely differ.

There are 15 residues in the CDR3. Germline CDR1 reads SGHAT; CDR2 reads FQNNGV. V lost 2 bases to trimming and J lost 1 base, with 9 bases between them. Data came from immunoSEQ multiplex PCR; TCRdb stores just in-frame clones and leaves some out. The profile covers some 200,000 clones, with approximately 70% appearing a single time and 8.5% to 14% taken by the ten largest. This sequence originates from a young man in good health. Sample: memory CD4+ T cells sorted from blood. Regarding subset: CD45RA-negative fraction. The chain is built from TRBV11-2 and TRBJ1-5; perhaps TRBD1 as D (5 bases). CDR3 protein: CASSLSGASNQPQHF. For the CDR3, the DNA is TGTGCCAGCAGCTTATCCGGGGCGAGCAATCAGCCCCAGCATTTT.